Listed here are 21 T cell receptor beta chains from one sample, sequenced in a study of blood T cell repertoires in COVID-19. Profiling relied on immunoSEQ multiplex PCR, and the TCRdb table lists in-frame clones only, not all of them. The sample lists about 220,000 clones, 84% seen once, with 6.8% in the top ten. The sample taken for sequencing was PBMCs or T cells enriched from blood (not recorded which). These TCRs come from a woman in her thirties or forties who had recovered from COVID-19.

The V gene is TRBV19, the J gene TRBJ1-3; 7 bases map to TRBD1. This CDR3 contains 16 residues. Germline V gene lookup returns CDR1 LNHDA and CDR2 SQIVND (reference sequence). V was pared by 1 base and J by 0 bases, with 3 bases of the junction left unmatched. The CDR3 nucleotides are TGTGCCAGTAGTATAGGAGGGGGCTACTCTGGAAACACCATATATTTT. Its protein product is CASSIGGGYSGNTIYF.

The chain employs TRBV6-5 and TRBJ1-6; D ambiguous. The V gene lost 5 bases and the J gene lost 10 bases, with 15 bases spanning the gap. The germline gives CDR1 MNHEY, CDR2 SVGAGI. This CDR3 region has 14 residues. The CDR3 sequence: CASSPGLVGSPLHF. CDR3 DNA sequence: TGTGCCAGCAGTCCCGGACTTGTAGGGTCACCCCTCCACTTT.

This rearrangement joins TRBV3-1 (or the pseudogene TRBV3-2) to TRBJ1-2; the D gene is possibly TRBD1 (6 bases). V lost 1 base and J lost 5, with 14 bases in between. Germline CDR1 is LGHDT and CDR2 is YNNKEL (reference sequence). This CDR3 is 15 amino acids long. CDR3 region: CASSQGATGVYGYTF. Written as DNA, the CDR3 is TGTGCCAGCAGCCAAGGGGCGACAGGAGTTTATGGCTACACCTTC.

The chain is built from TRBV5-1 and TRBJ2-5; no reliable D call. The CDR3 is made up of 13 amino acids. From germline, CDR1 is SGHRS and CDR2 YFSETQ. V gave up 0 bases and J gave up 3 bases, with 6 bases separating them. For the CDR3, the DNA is TGCGCCAGCAGCTTGGACACGAAAGAGACCCAGTACTTC. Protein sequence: CASSLDTKETQYF.

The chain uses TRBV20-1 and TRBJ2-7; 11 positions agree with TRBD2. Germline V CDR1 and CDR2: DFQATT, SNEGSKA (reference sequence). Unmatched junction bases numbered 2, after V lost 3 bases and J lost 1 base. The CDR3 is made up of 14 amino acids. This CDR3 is CSASSGRASYEQYF. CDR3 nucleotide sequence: TGCAGTGCTAGTAGCGGGAGGGCGTCCTACGAGCAGTACTTC.

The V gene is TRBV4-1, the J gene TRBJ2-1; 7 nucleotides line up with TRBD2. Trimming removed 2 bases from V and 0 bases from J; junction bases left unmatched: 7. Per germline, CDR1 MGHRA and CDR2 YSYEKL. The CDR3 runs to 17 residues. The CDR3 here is CASSQPLAESSYNEQFF. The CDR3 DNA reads TGCGCCAGCAGCCAACCTCTAGCGGAGAGCTCCTACAATGAGCAGTTCTTC.

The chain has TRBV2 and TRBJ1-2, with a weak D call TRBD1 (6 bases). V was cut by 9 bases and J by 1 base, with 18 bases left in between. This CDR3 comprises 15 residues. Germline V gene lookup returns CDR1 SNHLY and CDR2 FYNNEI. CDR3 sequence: CARGPGQPNNYGYTF. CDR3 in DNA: TGTGCCAGAGGACCCGGACAGCCGAATAACTATGGCTACACCTTC.

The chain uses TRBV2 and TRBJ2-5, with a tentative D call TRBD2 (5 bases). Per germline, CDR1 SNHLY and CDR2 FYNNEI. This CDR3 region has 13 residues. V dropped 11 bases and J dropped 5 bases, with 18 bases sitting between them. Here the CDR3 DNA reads TGTGCCGGTCGGCCGGGATTACTTGAGACCCAGTACTTC. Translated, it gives CAGRPGLLETQYF. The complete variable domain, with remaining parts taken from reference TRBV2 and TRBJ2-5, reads EPEVTQTPSHQVTQMGQEVILRCVPISNHLYFYWYRQILGQKVEFLVSFYNNEISEKSEIFDDQFSVERPDGSNFTLKIRSTKLEDSAMYFCAGRPGLLETQYFGPGTRLLVL.

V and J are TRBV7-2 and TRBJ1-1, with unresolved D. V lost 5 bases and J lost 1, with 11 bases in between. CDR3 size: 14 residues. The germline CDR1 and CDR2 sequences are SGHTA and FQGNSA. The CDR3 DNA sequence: TGTGCCAGCAGCCCCCGGGTAGCGAACACTGAAGCTTTCTTT. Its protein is CASSPRVANTEAFF.

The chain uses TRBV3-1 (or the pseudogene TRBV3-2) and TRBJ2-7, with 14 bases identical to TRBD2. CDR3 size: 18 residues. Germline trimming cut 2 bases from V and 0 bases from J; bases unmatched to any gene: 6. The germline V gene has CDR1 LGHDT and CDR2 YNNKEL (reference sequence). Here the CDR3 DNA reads TGTGCCAGCAGCCAAACGGGACTAGCGGGAGCGAACTCCTACGAGCAGTACTTC. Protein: CASSQTGLAGANSYEQYF.

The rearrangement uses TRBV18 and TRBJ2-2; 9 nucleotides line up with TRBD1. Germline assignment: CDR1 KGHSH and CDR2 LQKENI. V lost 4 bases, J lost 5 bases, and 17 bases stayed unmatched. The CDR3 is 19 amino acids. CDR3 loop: CASSLLTTAGQGITGELFF. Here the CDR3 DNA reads TGTGCCAGCTCACTACTCACAACGGCGGGACAGGGTATTACCGGGGAGCTGTTTTTT.

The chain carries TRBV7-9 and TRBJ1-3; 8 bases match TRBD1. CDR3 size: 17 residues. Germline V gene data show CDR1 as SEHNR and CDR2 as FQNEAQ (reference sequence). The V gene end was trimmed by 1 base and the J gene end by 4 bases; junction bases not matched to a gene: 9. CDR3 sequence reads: CASSLEGLRQGGNTIYF. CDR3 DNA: TGTGCCAGCAGCTTAGAGGGCCTCCGACAGGGGGGAAACACCATATATTTT.

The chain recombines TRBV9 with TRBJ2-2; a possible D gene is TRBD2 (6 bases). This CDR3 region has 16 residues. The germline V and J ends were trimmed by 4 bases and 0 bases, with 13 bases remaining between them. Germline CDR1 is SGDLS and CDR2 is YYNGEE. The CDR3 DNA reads TGTGCCAGCAGCCCCCAGGAGCGGGCGAACACCGGGGAGCTGTTTTTT. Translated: CASSPQERANTGELFF.

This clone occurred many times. The CDR3 sequence is CASSTGPGPNYGYTF. The DNA of the CDR3 is TGTGCCAGTAGTACCGGTCCAGGGCCTAACTATGGCTACACCTTC. The chain employs TRBV19 and TRBJ1-2, with D perhaps TRBD1 (5 bases). CDR3 length: 15 amino acids. Trimming cost V 4 bases and J 0 bases, with 12 bases left between them. CDR1 LNHDA and CDR2 SQIVND come from the germline V gene (reference sequence).

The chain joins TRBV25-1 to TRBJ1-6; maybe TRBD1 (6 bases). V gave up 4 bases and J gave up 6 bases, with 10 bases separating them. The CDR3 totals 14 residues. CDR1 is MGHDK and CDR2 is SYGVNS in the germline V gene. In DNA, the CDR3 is TGTGCCAGCAGTGCAAACAGGGCTAATTCACCCCTCCACTTT. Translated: CASSANRANSPLHF.

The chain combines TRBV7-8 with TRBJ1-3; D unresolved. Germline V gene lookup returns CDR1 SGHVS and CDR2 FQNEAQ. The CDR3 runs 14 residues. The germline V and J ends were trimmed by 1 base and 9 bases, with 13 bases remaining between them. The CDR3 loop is CASSLVSRFSTIYF. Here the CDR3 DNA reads TGTGCCAGCAGCTTAGTCTCCCGATTCAGCACCATATATTTT.

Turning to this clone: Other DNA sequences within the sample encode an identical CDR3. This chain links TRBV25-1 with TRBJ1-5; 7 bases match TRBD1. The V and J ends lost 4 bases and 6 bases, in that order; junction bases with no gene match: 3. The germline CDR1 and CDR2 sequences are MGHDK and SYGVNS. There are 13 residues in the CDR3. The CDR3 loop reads CASSAGGGQPQHF. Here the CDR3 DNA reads TGTGCCAGCAGTGCAGGGGGAGGTCAGCCCCAGCATTTT.

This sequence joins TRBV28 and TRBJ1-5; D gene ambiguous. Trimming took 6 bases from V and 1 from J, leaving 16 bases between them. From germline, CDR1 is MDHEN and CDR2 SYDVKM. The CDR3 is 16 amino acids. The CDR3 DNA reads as TGTGCCAGCAGGCGGCGTACGGAAAGGAGCAATCAGCCCCAGCATTTT. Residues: CASRRRTERSNQPQHF.

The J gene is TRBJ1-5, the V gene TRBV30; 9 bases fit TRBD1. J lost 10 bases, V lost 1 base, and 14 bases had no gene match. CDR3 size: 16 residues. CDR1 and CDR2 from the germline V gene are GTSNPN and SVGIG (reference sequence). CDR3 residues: CAWSGGTGGLSDPQHF. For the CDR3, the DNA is TGTGCCTGGAGTGGCGGTACAGGGGGCCTCTCCGATCCCCAGCATTTT. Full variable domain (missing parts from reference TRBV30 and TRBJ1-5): SQTIHQWPATLVQPVGSPLSLECTVEGTSNPNLYWYRQAAGRGLQLLFYSVGIGQISSEVPQNLSASRPQDRQFILSSKKLLLSDSGFYLCAWSGGTGGLSDPQHFGDGTRLSIL.

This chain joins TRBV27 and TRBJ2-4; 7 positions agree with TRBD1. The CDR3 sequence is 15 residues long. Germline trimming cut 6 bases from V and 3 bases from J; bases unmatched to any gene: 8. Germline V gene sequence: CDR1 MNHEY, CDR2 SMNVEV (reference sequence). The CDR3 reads CASRPGQKIKNIQYF. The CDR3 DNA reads TGTGCCAGCAGGCCGGGACAGAAAATCAAAAACATTCAGTACTTC.

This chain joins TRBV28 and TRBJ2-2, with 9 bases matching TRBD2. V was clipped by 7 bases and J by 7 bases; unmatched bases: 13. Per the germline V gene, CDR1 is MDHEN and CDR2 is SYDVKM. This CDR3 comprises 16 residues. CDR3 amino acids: CASIASAGGIIGELFF. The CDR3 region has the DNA TGTGCCAGCATCGCTTCGGCGGGAGGGATCATCGGGGAGCTGTTTTTT. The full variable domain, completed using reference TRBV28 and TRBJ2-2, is DVKVTQSSRYLVKRTGEKVFLECVQDMDHENMFWYRQDPGLGLRLIYFSYDVKMKEKGDIPEGYSVSREKKERFSLILESASTNQTSMYLCASIASAGGIIGELFFGEGSRLTVL.